The entry that follows covers one T cell receptor beta chain sequence. Its target is not known. This CDR3 spans 18 amino acids. Trimming at V came to 3 bases and at J to 5 bases, leaving 12 bases not matched to a gene. CDR1 is SGHTS and CDR2 is YDEGEE in the germline V gene. This record belongs to a study of cytomegalovirus exposure and HLA in healthy donors. Overall study findings and caveats: Solely CMV serostatus was available to characterize immune exposure.

PCR employed 60 Vbeta and 13 Jbeta primers. The table came from immunoSEQ multiplex PCR; TCRdb's copy has only in-frame clones and leaves some out. The data show approximately 140,000 clones, roughly 82% seen once. The chain uses TRBV5-8 and TRBJ2-3; 13 bases align to TRBD2. Sequenced material: PBMCs. The clonotype was recovered from a man younger than 35 in good health and CMV-seropositive. DNA for the CDR3: TGTGCCAGCAGCTCTTATCGGGGACTAGCGGGATATGGAGATACGCAGTATTTT. Translated, it gives CASSSYRGLAGYGDTQYF.